This T cell receptor beta chain is drawn from a study of T cell changes during pregnancy in multiple sclerosis. The CDR3 runs 12 residues. Germline V gene data show CDR1 as SGHAT and CDR2 as FQNNGV. The V end lost 5 bases, the J end lost 3 bases, and 7 bases lay between the germline ends. This table comes from immunoSEQ multiplex PCR, and its TCRdb copy is limited to in-frame clones, with some not included. In the table there are tens of thousands of clones, approximately 90% of which are singletons. This sequence was found in a female donor with multiple sclerosis, enrolled in a pregnancy study. The sample here was peripheral blood, taken before pregnancy. The V gene is TRBV11-2, the J gene TRBJ1-2, with D hard to call. This chain's CDR3 is CASSPGDYGYTF. The DNA of the CDR3 is TGTGCCAGCAGCCCCGGAGACTATGGCTACACCTTC.